These T cell receptor beta chains were read from a single sample in a study of shared T cell receptors in the human thymus. TCRdb's copy holds only in-frame clones and misses some; the assay was immunoSEQ multiplex PCR. The sample has hundreds of thousands of clones; roughly 90% are singletons. The same specimen was also included in a second study, on human thymus T cells.

Source material: thymocytes. Receptor source: a boy in the first two years of life with a congenital heart defect. Each CDR3 is given with its conserved first and last residue. The order of the fields is clone size, V gene, CDR3 length, D gene, J gene, CDR3 DNA, CDR3 protein. D genes are given only for firm matches. Only part of the rows carry a size: once, few, many, or a class if the clone is expanded.

once,TRBV28,15,NA,TRBJ1-1,TGTGCCAGCAGTCCTCGATTAACACCTAACACTGAAGCTTTCTTT,CASSPRLTPNTEAFF
NA,TRBV5-1,12,NA,TRBJ2-7,TGCGCCAGCCGGAACCGGAGCTACGAGCAGTACTTC,CASRNRSYEQYF
NA,TRBV30,15,NA,TRBJ2-5,TGTGCCTGGAGTGGGCGGAGGGCCTCGGAAGAGACCCAGTACTTC,CAWSGRRASEETQYF
NA,TRBV4-2,15,TRBD2,TRBJ2-1,TGTGCCAGCAGCCAAGGACTAGCGGGAGGCAATGAGCAGTTCTTC,CASSQGLAGGNEQFF
NA,TRBV5-1,16,TRBD2,TRBJ2-7,TGCGCCAGCAGCTTGAACCTAGCGGCAAAACCCTACGAGCAGTACTTC,CASSLNLAAKPYEQYF
few,TRBV27,18,TRBD2,TRBJ2-7,TGTGCCAGCAGTCCGAGGACTAGCGGGAGTAACCCAACCTACGAGCAGTACTTC,CASSPRTSGSNPTYEQYF
NA,TRBV29-1,15,NA,TRBJ1-3,TGCAGCGTTGAGGGTCAGGGGCGCTCTGGAAACACCATATATTTT,CSVEGQGRSGNTIYF
NA,TRBV29-1,16,TRBD1,TRBJ1-1,TGCAGCGTTGATTACGACAGGGGGCGTGGGGACACTGAAGCTTTCTTT,CSVDYDRGRGDTEAFF
NA,TRBV4-3,18,NA,TRBJ2-4,TGCGCCAGCAGCCAAGACGCCCCAGGGGCTCTATCCAAAAACATTCAGTACTTC,CASSQDAPGALSKNIQYF
NA,TRBV7-9,16,NA,TRBJ2-7,TGTGCCAGCAGCCGACGTGCAGGGGGGATCTCCTACGAGCAGTACTTC,CASSRRAGGISYEQYF
once,TRBV5-5,15,NA,TRBJ2-4,TGTGCCTGCCGGCAGGGGCCATCAGCCAAAAACATTCAGTACTTC,CACRQGPSAKNIQYF
NA,TRBV6-4,17,TRBD2,TRBJ2-1,TGTGCCAGCAGTGCCCCCGGACTAGCGGGAGAATCGAATGAGCAGTTCTTC,CASSAPGLAGESNEQFF
NA,TRBV4-1,15,NA,TRBJ2-6,TGCGCCAGCAGCCACAGGGTCACTGGGGCCAACGTCCTGACTTTC,CASSHRVTGANVLTF
NA,TRBV6-5,14,NA,TRBJ2-3,TGTGCCAGCAGTCACCGGACTGTTACAGATACGCAGTATTTT,CASSHRTVTDTQYF
NA,TRBV27,12,NA,TRBJ2-5,TGTGCCAGCAGGTCAGGGGTGGAGACCCAGTACTTC,CASRSGVETQYF
NA,TRBV30,15,TRBD2,TRBJ2-4,TGTGCCTGGAGTCAGCGGGAGGGCCCCAAAAACATTCAGTACTTC,CAWSQREGPKNIQYF
NA,TRBV5-8,20,TRBD2,TRBJ2-3,TGTGCCAGCAGCTTGGCCGCAGGACTAGCGGGAGGGGACAAGACAGATACGCAGTATTTT,CASSLAAGLAGGDKTDTQYF
NA,TRBV28,14,TRBD1,TRBJ2-1,TGTGCCAGCAGACCCTCGGGACAGGTCGATGAGCAGTTCTTC,CASRPSGQVDEQFF
NA,TRBV4-3,17,TRBD1,TRBJ2-7,TGCGCCAGCAGCCAGGAGCGCAGGACAGGGGGCTGGTACGAGCAGTACTTC,CASSQERRTGGWYEQYF
few,TRBV28,11,TRBD2,TRBJ2-3,TGTGCCAGCTCTACACGGGGGGGGCAGTATTTT,CASSTRGGQYF
NA,TRBV7-9,15,NA,TRBJ2-2,TGTGCCAGCAGCTTATTCTTTGGGGCGCCCGGGGAGCTGTTTTTT,CASSLFFGAPGELFF
NA,TRBV25-1,18,NA,TRBJ2-3,TGTGCCAGCAGTGATCAACCCCATCCAAGCGGGAGCACAGATACGCAGTATTTT,CASSDQPHPSGSTDTQYF
NA,TRBV14,15,TRBD1,TRBJ1-2,TGTGCCAGCAGCCAAGGTTGGACAGGCAGCTATGGCTACACCTTC,CASSQGWTGSYGYTF
NA,TRBV4-3,16,TRBD2,TRBJ2-7,TGCGCCAGCAGCGTACAGCTAGCGGGCCACCCCTACGAGCAGTACTTC,CASSVQLAGHPYEQYF
NA,TRBV18,17,TRBD2,TRBJ2-1,TGTGCCAGCTCATCCGGGCTGGCGGGAGTCTCCTACAATGAGCAGTTCTTC,CASSSGLAGVSYNEQFF
NA,TRBV4-1,15,NA,TRBJ1-6,TGCGCCAGCAGCCAAGATAGGAGGGAGAATTCACCCCTCCACTTT,CASSQDRRENSPLHF
NA,TRBV15,17,TRBD1,TRBJ1-1,TGTGCCACCAGCAGAGATCTGGCAGGGGGCGAAGACACTGAAGCTTTCTTT,CATSRDLAGGEDTEAFF
NA,TRBV5-1,15,NA,TRBJ1-5,TGCGCCAGCAGCTTGGGGGGAGGGGCCAATCAGCCCCAGCATTTT,CASSLGGGANQPQHF
NA,TRBV11-2,14,NA,TRBJ1-1,TGTGCCAGCAGCTTACAGGGTGGGGGGACTGAAGCTTTCTTT,CASSLQGGGTEAFF
NA,TRBV28,16,TRBD2,TRBJ2-7,TGTGCCAGCAGTTTAATGAGCGGGAGGGTCTCCTACGAGCAGTACTTC,CASSLMSGRVSYEQYF
NA,TRBV4-1,15,NA,TRBJ2-6,TGCGCCAGCAGCTCGTGGGGCGCTGGGGCCAACGTCCTGACTTTC,CASSSWGAGANVLTF
NA,TRBV5-8,14,TRBD1,TRBJ2-7,TGTGCCAGCAGCCCCGAGACAGGGGCCTACGAGCAGTACTTC,CASSPETGAYEQYF
NA,TRBV10-1,18,TRBD2,TRBJ2-7,TGCGCCAGCAGCCAGGGACCAAAACTAGCGGGGATTCCCTACGAGCAGTACTTC,CASSQGPKLAGIPYEQYF
few,TRBV19,13,NA,TRBJ1-5,TGTGCCAGTAAAGGGGCGGGGGGTCAGCCCCAGCATTTT,CASKGAGGQPQHF
NA,TRBV27,18,NA,TRBJ2-7,TGTGCCAGCAGAAATGGACAGGGTAAAGGCGGGAGTCTCTACGAGCAGTACTTC,CASRNGQGKGGSLYEQYF
NA,TRBV27,16,TRBD1,TRBJ2-6,TGTGCCAGCAGTTTATGGGGACAGGCTGGGGCCAACGTCCTGACTTTC,CASSLWGQAGANVLTF
NA,TRBV2,12,NA,TRBJ2-5,TGTGCTAAGAAGGCGGGTAAAGAGACCCAGTACTTC,CAKKAGKETQYF
NA,TRBV10-1,17,NA,TRBJ1-1,TGCGCCAGCAGTGAGAGCGAGCGGGGGGAAGCGGACACTGAAGCTTTCTTT,CASSESERGEADTEAFF
NA,TRBV4-3,15,NA,TRBJ2-7,TGCGCCAGCAGCCAAGAGTCTCGGCAAAGGGGAGAGCAGTACTTC,CASSQESRQRGEQYF
NA,TRBV4-3,16,TRBD1,TRBJ2-3,TGCGCCAGCAGCTCTCCTGGGGGGACAGGGCCAGATACGCAGTATTTT,CASSSPGGTGPDTQYF
NA,TRBV4-3,16,TRBD1,TRBJ2-3,TGCGCCAGCAGCCAACGCCTACAGGGGGCGACAGATACGCAGTATTTT,CASSQRLQGATDTQYF
NA,TRBV29-1,16,NA,TRBJ2-1,TGCAGCGTTGAAGATCTTGACAGTGGACGAGACAATGAGCAGTTCTTC,CSVEDLDSGRDNEQFF
NA,TRBV4-1,17,TRBD2,TRBJ2-3,TGCGCCAGCAGCCCCCGCCCGACTAGCGGGAGCGCAGATACGCAGTATTTT,CASSPRPTSGSADTQYF
NA,TRBV29-1,13,NA,TRBJ1-2,TGCAGCGGTAGGCTTGGGTACTACGAGGGCTACACCTTC,CSGRLGYYEGYTF
NA,TRBV9,19,TRBD2,TRBJ2-7,TGTGCCAGCAGCTCACCTATGAGGGTTACTAGCGGGGTCTCCTACGAGCAGTACTTC,CASSSPMRVTSGVSYEQYF
NA,TRBV2,14,TRBD1,TRBJ1-5,TGTGCCAGCAGGGACAGGGGGAGCAATCAGCCCCAGCATTTT,CASRDRGSNQPQHF
NA,TRBV14,16,NA,TRBJ2-7,TGTGCCAGCAGCCAAGATGGACTGGACCCTAGCTACGAGCAGTACTTC,CASSQDGLDPSYEQYF